These T cell receptor beta chains were read from a single sample in a study of blood T cell repertoires in COVID-19. Sequenced by immunoSEQ multiplex PCR; TCRdb stores in-frame clones only, minus some. Of roughly 300,000 clones listed, 65% to 90% are singletons. The sequenced material came from PBMCs or T cells enriched from blood (not recorded which). All receptors come from a woman aged 40 to 49 with acute COVID-19. Each CDR3 is given with its conserved first and last residue.

V,J,length,CDR3
TRBV2,TRBJ1-5,14,CASSGTGGGQPQHF
TRBV11-2,TRBJ2-7,11,CASSLVYEQYF
TRBV10-3,TRBJ2-7,13,CAIKSGAAYEQYF
TRBV28,TRBJ2-7,15,CASSLPGDRIYEQYF
TRBV7-9,TRBJ2-6,19,CASSLRGTGAPGGANVLTF
TRBV7-8,TRBJ1-2,17,CASSFGGPGLANYGYTF
TRBV19,TRBJ1-4,13,CASSPATNEKLFF
TRBV4-2,TRBJ1-1,15,CASSQGIGGRTEAFF
TRBV27,TRBJ2-1,14,CASSFFQTYNEQFF
TRBV24-1,TRBJ1-1,13,CATSGQKNTEAFF
TRBV5-1,TRBJ2-2,14,CASSLVQNTGELFF
TRBV19,TRBJ1-5,15,CASSIQGAYNQPQHF
TRBV12-5,TRBJ2-3,16,CASGLFLAGVTDTQYF
TRBV28,TRBJ2-3,18,CASSLLFLAGKSTDTQYF
TRBV12-3/TRBV12-4,TRBJ1-1,13,CASRTGPNTEAFF
TRBV7-9,TRBJ1-5,13,CASSLDGNQPQHF
TRBV12-3/TRBV12-4,TRBJ2-4,12,CASSLMRDIQYF
TRBV24-1,TRBJ2-5,16,CATSDGTSGGWETQYF
TRBV11-2,TRBJ2-5,13,CASSRQVQETQYF
TRBV5-6,TRBJ2-7,13,CASSLSQTYEQYF
TRBV12-3/TRBV12-4,TRBJ1-1,13,CASNQGPNTEAFF
TRBV24-1,TRBJ2-7,13,CATSAPVTYEQYF
TRBV5-4,TRBJ1-2,15,CASSAGQGAYYGYTF
TRBV7-9,TRBJ2-7,16,CASTPVRDSFLSEQYF
TRBV14,TRBJ2-5,13,CASSQSSGETQYF
TRBV7-8,TRBJ1-6,13,CASSLRTASPLHF